This T cell receptor (beta chain) was captured in a study of blood T cells in healthy people across ages. Germline assignment: CDR1 DFQATT and CDR2 SNEGSKA (reference sequence). Trimming shortened V by 0 bases and J by 8 bases, and 8 bases separated the two germline ends. The CDR3 totals 11 residues. A second PCR of roughly 7 to 11 cycles used a sample-barcoded 5' primer and a J-beta primer mix. TCRdb ran MiXCR on the 5' RACE reads and lists one entry per CDR3 protein. The sample comprises about 760,000 distinct CDR3 sequences, more than 20% of which are singletons, and 9.4% rests with the top ten. In addition, the sample was reused for a study of T cells of mothers and their children.

This clonotype originated in a boy aged 5-17 years in good health. The chain employs TRBV20-1 and TRBJ2-7, with unresolved D. Sequencing was done on a sample of blood. The CDR3 DNA is TGCAGTGCTAGAGAAGGAGCCCAGCAGTACTTC. This gives the protein CSAREGAQQYF.